This T cell receptor beta chain was sequenced in a study of shared clonotypes between healthy human individuals. All donors were Caucasian adults living in Nashville, Tennessee. Produced via immunoSEQ multiplex PCR; TCRdb's table is partial and in-frame only. This sample has roughly 2 million clones, with 85% to 95% found just once. J was trimmed by 4 bases and V by 8 bases; bases with no gene match: 5. This CDR3 is 14 amino acids long. Germline CDR1 ENHRY, CDR2 SYGVKD. V is TRBV10-3 and J is TRBJ2-3; 11 bases fit TRBD2. The sample taken for sequencing was naive CD4+ T cells sorted from blood. As for subset: CD45RA+ positively selected. The sequence derives from a man between 18 and 29 years old in good health. The CDR3 coding sequence is TGTGCCATCGGTAGCGGGAGGGATGCAGATACGCAGTATTTT. Protein sequence: CAIGSGRDADTQYF.